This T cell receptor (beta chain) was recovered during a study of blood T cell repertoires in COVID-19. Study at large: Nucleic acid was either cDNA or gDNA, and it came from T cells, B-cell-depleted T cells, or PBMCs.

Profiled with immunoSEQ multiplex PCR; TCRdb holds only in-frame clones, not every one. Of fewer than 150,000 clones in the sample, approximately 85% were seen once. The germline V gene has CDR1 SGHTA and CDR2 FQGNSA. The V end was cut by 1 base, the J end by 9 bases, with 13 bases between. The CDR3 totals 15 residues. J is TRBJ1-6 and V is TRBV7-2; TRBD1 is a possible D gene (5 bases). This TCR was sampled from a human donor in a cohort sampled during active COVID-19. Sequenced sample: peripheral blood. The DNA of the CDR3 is TGTGCCAGCAGCTTAGAGGGGCAGAGCATTTCACCCCTCCACTTT. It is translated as CASSLEGQSISPLHF.